This TCR beta chain is from a study of blood T cell repertoires in COVID-19. Study in general: T cells, B-cell-depleted T cells, or PBMCs provided the cDNA or gDNA that served as material.

In the original processing: Amplification of reference gene primers provided the estimated nucleated cell counts. Sequencing used immunoSEQ multiplex PCR; TCRdb keeps in-frame clones, though not all of them. V and J calls and clone size are those listed in that table; D and trimming were worked out from the DNA. This table holds 140,000 to 150,000 clones, 70% to 90% found once. The germline gives CDR1 SGDLS, CDR2 YYNGEE. The junction had 3 bases not matched to a gene; V was cut back by 2 bases and J by 2 bases. This CDR3 comprises 16 residues. The TCR originated in a man between 60 and 75 years old with active or convalescent COVID-19. The material sequenced was peripheral blood. The chain recombines TRBV9 with TRBJ2-1, with TRBD2 identical over 11 bases. CDR3 sequence: CASSVIAGGAYNEQFF. The CDR3 DNA is TGTGCCAGCAGCGTCATAGCGGGGGGGGCCTACAATGAGCAGTTCTTC.